This T cell receptor beta chain came from a study of regulatory T cells in long-lasting Graves disease. Study-wide background: The study enrolled newly diagnosed Graves' patients on antithyroid drugs under 3 months.

This clonotype was detected ten times or more. Time point here: newly diagnosed GD, antithyroid drugs for less than 3 months. PBMC RNA served as the TCR library source. An endocrinology department in Xi'an, China, supplied the patients. CDR1 is SGHTA and CDR2 is FQGNSA in the germline V gene. Trimming cost V 6 bases and J 5 bases; bases outside gene matches: 7. The CDR3 runs to 14 residues. Arm-PCR of CDR3 regions and iRepertoire HTBI primers were the basis on which TCR beta libraries were built. In TCRdb, the multiplex PCR reads were re-called with MiXCR into one record per CDR3 protein. The table has 300,000 to 400,000 distinct CDR3 sequences, about 14% seen once.

This TCR derives from a female donor with Graves disease. The material was peripheral blood mononuclear cells (PBMCs), obtained at new diagnosis, from a patient treated with antithyroid drugs. The V and J genes are TRBV7-2 and TRBJ2-1; 7 bases fit TRBD2. CDR3 protein: CASRGGLGDNEQFF. The CDR3 DNA follows: TGTGCCAGCAGGGGAGGACTAGGAGACAATGAGCAGTTCTTC. Drawing the rest from reference TRBV7-2 and TRBJ2-1, the complete variable domain is GAGVSQSPSNKVTEKGKDVELRCDPISGHTALYWYRQSLGQGLEFLIYFQGNSAPDKSGLPSDRFSAERTGGSVSTLTIQRTQQEDSAVYLCASRGGLGDNEQFFGPGTRLTVL.